Reported below is one T cell receptor (beta chain). Its antigen is unknown. This sample is drawn from a study of CD8+CD57+ T cells in acquired aplastic anemia. Study summary: An average of about 3.2 ug of DNA was obtained from sorted CD4+ and CD8+ cells.

General study findings and limits: Sharing between patients and controls was observed for roughly 30 CD8+ CDR3 sequences.

The CDR3 runs 13 residues. Germline CDR1 LNHNV, CDR2 YYDKDF (reference sequence). Trimming took 5 bases from V and 4 from J; bases not matched to a gene: 3. Genomic DNA, serving as template, underwent TCR beta VDJ and CDR3 profiling. TCRdb fed the reads into MiXCR, producing one record per CDR3 protein. Here the sample spans 120,000 or so distinct CDR3 sequences, more than 40% being singletons. The chain is built from TRBV15 and TRBJ1-2; 8 nucleotides agree with TRBD1. The sample was sorted CD4+, CD8+, or CD8+CD57+ T cells (not recorded which) from PBMCs. The TCR originated in a human donor in good health, serving as a control. The CDR3 DNA sequence: TGTGCCACCAGCTCAGGGGGCGGCTATGGCTACACCTTC. It specifies CATSSGGGYGYTF.